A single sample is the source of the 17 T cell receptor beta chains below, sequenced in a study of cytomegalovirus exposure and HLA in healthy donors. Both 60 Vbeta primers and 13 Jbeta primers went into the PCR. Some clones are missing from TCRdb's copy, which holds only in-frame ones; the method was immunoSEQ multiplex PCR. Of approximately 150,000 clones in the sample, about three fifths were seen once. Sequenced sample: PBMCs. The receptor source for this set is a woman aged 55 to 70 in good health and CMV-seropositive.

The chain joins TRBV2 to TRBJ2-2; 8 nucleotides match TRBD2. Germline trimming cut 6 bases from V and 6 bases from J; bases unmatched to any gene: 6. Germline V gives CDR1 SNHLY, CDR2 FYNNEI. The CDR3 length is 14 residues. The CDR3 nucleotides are TGTGCCAGCAGCCCCGGGACTAGGGCCGGGGAGCTGTTTTTT. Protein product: CASSPGTRAGELFF.

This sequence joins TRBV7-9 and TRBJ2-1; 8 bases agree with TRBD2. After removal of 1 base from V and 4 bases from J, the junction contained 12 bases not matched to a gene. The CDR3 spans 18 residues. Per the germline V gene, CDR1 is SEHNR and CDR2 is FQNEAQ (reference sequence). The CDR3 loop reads CASSLEIAGRAIYNEQFF. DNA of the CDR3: TGTGCCAGCAGCTTAGAAATAGCGGGACGCGCCATTTACAATGAGCAGTTCTTC.

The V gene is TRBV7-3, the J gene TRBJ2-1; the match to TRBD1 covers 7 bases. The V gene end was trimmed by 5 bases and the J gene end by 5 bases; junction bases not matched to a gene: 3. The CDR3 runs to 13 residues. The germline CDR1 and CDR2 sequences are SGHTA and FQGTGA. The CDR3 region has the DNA TGTGCCAGCAGCCGGGACAGCCACAATGAGCAGTTCTTC. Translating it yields CASSRDSHNEQFF.

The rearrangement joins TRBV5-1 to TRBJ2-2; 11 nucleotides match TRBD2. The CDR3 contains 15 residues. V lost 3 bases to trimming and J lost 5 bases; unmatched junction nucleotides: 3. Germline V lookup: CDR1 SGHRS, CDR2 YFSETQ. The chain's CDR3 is CASSYTSGSTGELFF. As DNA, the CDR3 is TGCGCCAGCAGCTATACTAGCGGGAGTACCGGGGAGCTGTTTTTT.

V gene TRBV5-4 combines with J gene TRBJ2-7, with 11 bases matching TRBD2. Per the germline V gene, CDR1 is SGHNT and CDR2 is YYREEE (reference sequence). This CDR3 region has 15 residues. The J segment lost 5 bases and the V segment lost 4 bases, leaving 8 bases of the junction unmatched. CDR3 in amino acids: CASSRGIAGGNEQYF. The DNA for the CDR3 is TGTGCCAGCAGCCGAGGGATAGCGGGAGGGAACGAGCAGTACTTC.

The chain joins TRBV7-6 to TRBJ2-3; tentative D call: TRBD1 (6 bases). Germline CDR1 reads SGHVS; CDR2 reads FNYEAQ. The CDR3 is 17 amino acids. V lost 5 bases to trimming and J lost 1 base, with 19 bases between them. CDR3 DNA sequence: TGTGCCAGCAGCCCTACGCCACAGGGAGCCGGCACAGATACGCAGTATTTT. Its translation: CASSPTPQGAGTDTQYF.

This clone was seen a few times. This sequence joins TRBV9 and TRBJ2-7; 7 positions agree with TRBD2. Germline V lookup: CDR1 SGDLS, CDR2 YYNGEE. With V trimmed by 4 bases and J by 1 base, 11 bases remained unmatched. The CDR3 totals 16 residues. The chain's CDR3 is CASSPGAGVQSYEQYF. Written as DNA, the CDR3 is TGTGCCAGCAGCCCCGGCGCGGGGGTTCAATCCTACGAGCAGTACTTC.

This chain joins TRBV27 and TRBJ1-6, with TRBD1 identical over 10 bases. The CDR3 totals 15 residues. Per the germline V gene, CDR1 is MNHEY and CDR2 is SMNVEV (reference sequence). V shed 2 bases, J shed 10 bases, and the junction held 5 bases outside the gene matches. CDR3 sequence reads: CASSLIGTGVSPLHF. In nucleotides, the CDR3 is TGTGCCAGCAGTTTAATCGGGACAGGGGTCTCACCCCTCCACTTT.

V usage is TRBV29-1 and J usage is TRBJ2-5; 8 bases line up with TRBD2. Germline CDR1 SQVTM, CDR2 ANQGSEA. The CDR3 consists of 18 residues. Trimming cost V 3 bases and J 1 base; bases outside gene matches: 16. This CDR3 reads CSVEGEGLVSSVQETQYF. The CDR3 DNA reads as TGCAGCGTTGAGGGTGAGGGACTAGTAAGCTCCGTCCAAGAGACCCAGTACTTC.

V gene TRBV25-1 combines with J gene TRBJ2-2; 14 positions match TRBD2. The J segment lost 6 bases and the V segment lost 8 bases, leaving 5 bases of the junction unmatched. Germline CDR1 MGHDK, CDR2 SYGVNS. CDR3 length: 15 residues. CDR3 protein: CASQPGLAGAGELFF. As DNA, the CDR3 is TGTGCCAGCCAGCCGGGACTAGCGGGAGCCGGGGAGCTGTTTTTT.

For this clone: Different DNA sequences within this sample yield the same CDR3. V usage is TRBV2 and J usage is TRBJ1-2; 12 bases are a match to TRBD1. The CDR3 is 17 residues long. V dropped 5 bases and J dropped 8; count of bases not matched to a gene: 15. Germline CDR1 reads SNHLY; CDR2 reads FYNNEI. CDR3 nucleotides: TGTGCCAGCAGTCTAACCGGGACAGGGGGCCTGGGCGAGGGCTACACCTTC. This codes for CASSLTGTGGLGEGYTF.

The CDR3 loop is CAWTDTLNTEAFF. The CDR3 DNA sequence: TGTGCCTGGACCGACACTCTGAACACTGAAGCTTTCTTT. The chain carries TRBV30 and TRBJ1-1; D is undetermined. The CDR3 is made up of 13 amino acids. CDR1 GTSNPN and CDR2 SVGIG come from the germline V gene (reference sequence). Deletions cut 4 bases from V and 0 bases from J, with 9 bases between.

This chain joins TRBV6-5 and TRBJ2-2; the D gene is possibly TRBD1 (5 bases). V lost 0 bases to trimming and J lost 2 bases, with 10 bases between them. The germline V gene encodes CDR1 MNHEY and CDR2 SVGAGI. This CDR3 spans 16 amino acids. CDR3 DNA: TGTGCCAGCAGTTACTCCCATGACAGAAACACCGGGGAGCTGTTTTTT. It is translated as CASSYSHDRNTGELFF.

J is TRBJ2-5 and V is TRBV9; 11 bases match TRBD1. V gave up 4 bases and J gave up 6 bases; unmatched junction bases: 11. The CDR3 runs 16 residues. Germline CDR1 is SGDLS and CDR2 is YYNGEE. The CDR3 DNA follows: TGTGCCAGCAGCAGCCAAAGGACAGGGGGCCCACAGACCCAGTACTTC. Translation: CASSSQRTGGPQTQYF.

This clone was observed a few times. The CDR3 DNA sequence: TGTGCCAGCACCGTAGCGGGAGTGTCCTACGAGCAGTACTTC. Its protein product is CASTVAGVSYEQYF. The chain employs TRBV11-1 and TRBJ2-7, with 9 bases that match TRBD2. The trim removed 7 bases at V and 1 base at J, leaving 5 bases unmatched. CDR3 size: 14 residues. Germline CDR1 and CDR2: SGHAT and FQDESV (reference sequence).

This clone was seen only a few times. CDR3 bases: TGTGCCAGCAGTCCTGGAGGAGCAGGGACTAGCTATGGCTACACCTTC. Protein: CASSPGGAGTSYGYTF. The J gene is TRBJ1-2, the V gene TRBV28; perhaps TRBD1 as D (5 bases). This CDR3 spans 16 amino acids. Germline V gene data show CDR1 as MDHEN and CDR2 as SYDVKM. The V end lost 5 bases, the J end lost 4 bases, and 20 bases lay between the germline ends.

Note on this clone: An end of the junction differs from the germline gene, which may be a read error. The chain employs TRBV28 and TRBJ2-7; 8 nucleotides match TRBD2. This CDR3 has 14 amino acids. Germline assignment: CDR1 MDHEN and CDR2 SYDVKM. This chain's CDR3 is CASSLAGGPYEQYF. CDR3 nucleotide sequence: TGTGCCAGCAGTTTAGCGGGAGGCCCCTATGAGCAGTACTTC.